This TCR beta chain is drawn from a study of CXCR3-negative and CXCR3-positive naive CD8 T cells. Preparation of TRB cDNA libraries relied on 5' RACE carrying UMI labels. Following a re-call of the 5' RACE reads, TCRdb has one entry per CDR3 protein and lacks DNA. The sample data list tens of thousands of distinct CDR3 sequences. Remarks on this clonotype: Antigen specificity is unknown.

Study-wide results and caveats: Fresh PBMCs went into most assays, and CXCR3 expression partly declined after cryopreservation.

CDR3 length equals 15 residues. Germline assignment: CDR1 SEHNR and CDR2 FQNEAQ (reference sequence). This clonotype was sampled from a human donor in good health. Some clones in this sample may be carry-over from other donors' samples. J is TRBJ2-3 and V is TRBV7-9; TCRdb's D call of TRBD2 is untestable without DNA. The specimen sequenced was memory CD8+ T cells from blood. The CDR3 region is CASSSTSSNTDTQYF.